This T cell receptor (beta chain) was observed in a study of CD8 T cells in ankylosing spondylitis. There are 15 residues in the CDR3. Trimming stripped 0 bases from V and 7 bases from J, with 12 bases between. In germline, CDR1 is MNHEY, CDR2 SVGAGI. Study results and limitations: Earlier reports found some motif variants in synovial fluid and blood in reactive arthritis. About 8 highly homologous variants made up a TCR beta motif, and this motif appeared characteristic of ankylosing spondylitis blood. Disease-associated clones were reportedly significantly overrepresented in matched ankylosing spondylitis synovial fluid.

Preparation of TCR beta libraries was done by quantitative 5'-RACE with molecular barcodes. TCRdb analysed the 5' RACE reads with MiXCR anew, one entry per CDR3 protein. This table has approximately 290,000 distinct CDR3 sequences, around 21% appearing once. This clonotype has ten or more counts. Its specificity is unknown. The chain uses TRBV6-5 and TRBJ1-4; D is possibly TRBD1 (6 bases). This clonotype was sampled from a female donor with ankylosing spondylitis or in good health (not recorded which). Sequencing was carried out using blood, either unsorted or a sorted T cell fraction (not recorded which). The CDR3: CASSYSKGRGEKLFF. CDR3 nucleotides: TGTGCCAGCAGTTACTCGAAAGGCAGGGGTGAAAAACTGTTTTTT.